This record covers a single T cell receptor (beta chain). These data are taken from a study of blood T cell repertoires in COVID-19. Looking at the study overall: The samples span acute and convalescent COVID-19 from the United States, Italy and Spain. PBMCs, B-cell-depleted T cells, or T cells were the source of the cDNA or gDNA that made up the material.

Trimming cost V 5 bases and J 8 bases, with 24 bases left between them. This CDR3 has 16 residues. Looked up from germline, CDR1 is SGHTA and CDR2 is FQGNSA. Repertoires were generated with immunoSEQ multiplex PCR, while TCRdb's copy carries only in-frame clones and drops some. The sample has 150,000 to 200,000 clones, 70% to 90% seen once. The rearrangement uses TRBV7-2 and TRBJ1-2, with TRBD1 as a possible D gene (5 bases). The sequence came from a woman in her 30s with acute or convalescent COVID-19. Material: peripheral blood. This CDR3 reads CASSKRTGAGSNGYTF. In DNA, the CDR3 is TGTGCCAGCAGCAAACGCACCGGGGCGGGATCTAACGGCTACACCTTC.